Sequencing of this T cell receptor (beta chain) was carried out in a study of T-cell reconstitution after alpha-beta-depleted transplantation in children. For TCRbeta, the library was prepared with unique molecular identifiers. TCRdb re-derived calls from the PCR reads in MiXCR, one entry per CDR3 protein. The sample has nearly 550,000 distinct CDR3 sequences; about 16% are singletons. The CDR3 is 14 amino acids. With 6 bases removed from V and 0 bases from J, the gap between germline ends came to 11 bases. This clonotype was counted many times. Here the sequenced sample was PBMCs from the stem cell graft donor, taken from the stem cell graft. The V and J genes are TRBV12-3 or TRBV12-4 and TRBJ1-1, with a weak D call TRBD1 (6 bases). The receptor's source is a human donor who donated a stem cell graft to a child with acute lymphoblastic leukemia. The CDR3 bases are TGTGCCAGCAGCTCTGGACAGCTGAACACTGAAGCTTTCTTT. It codes for CASSSGQLNTEAFF.